This T cell receptor beta chain was found in a study of shared clonotypes between healthy human individuals. The naive CD8 subset, CD45RO-negative cells positively selected for CCR7, excluded terminally differentiated effector memory CD45RA+ cells. Deep-level assay runs were performed. Assay: immunoSEQ multiplex PCR; the TCRdb copy retains only in-frame clones and omits some. Of under 2,000,000 clones detected, about 95% appear once; the ten largest clones hold 1.2%. The sequencing sample was made of naive CD8+ T cells sorted from blood. This clonotype was sampled from a young man in good health.

CDR3 protein: CASSFGQGSSDTQYF. Here the CDR3 DNA reads TGTGCCAGCAGCTTCGGGCAGGGCTCATCAGATACGCAGTATTTT. The J gene is TRBJ2-3, the V gene TRBV7-9, with D maybe TRBD1 (5 bases). This CDR3 is 15 amino acids long. Trimming removed 3 bases from V and 4 bases from J, with 14 bases in between. The germline CDR1 and CDR2 sequences are SEHNR and FQNEAQ (reference sequence).